This TCR beta chain originates from a study of blood T cell repertoires in COVID-19. Study overall: Acute-phase and convalescent COVID-19 samples originated in the United States, Italy and Spain. T cells, B-cell-depleted T cells, or PBMCs provided the cDNA or gDNA that served as material.

Some clones are missing from TCRdb's copy, which holds only in-frame ones; the method was immunoSEQ multiplex PCR. Of about 260,000 clones in the sample, more than 85% are singletons; the top ten hold 2.5% to 3%. In Seattle, patients joined the study during active infection and were tracked longitudinally. The V gene end was trimmed by 3 bases and the J gene end by 6 bases; junction bases not matched to a gene: 7. The CDR3 has 16 amino acids. Germline CDR1 and CDR2: LGHDT and YNNKEL (reference sequence). Specimen: peripheral blood. This clonotype originated in a person in their late teens or twenties with COVID-19, enrolled during active disease. The chain uses TRBV3-1 (or the pseudogene TRBV3-2) and TRBJ2-4; the match to TRBD2 covers 11 bases. The CDR3 sequence: CASSHSTSGTRNIQYF. DNA for the CDR3: TGTGCCAGCAGCCATTCGACTAGCGGGACTCGAAACATTCAGTACTTC.